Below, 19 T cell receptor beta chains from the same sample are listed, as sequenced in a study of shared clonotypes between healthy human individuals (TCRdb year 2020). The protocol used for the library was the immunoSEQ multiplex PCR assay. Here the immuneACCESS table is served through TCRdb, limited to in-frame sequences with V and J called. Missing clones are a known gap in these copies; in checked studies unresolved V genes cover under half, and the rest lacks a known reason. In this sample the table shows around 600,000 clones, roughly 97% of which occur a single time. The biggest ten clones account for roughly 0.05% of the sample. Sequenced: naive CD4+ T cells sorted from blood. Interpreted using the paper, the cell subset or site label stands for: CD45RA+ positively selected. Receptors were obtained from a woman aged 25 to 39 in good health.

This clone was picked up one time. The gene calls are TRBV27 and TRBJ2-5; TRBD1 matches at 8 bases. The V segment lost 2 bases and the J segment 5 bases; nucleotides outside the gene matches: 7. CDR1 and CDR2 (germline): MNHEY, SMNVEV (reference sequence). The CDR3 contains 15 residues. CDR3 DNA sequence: TGTGCCAGCAGTTTAAGCAGGGGGCCCTGGGAGACCCAGTACTTC. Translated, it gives CASSLSRGPWETQYF.

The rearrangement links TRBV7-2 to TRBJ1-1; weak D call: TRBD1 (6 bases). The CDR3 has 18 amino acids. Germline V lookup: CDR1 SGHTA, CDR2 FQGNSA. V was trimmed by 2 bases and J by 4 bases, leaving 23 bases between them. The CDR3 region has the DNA TGTGCCAGCAGCTTACGACGGGGCGGGCTAGGGGGTAGCACTGAAGCTTTCTTT. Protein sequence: CASSLRRGGLGGSTEAFF.

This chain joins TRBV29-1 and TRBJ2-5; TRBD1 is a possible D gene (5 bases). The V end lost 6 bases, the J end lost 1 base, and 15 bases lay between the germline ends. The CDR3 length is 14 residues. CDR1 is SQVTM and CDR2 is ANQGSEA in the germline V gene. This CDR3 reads CSVPPTTAQETQYF. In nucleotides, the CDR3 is TGCAGCGTACCGCCCACGACAGCCCAAGAGACCCAGTACTTC.

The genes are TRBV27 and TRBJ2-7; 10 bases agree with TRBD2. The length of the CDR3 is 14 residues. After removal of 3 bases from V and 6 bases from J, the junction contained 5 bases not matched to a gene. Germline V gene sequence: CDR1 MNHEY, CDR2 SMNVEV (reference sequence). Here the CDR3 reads CASSFEREGREQYF. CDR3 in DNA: TGTGCCAGCAGTTTCGAGCGGGAGGGCCGCGAGCAGTACTTC.

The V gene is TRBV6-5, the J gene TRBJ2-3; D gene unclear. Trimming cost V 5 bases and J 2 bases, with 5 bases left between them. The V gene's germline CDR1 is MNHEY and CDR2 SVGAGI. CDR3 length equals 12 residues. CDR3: CASSGTTDTQYF. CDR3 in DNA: TGTGCCAGCAGTGGTACCACAGATACGCAGTATTTT.

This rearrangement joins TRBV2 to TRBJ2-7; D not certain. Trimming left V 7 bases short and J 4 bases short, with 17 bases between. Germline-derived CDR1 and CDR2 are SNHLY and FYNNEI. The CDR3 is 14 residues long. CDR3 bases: TGTGCCAGCAAGTCTCCGCGGAGCATATACGAGCAGTACTTC. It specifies CASKSPRSIYEQYF.

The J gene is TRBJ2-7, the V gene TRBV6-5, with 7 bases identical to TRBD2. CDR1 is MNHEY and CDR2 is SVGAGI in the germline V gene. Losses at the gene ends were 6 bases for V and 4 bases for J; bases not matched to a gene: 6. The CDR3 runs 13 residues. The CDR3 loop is CASRPSGIYEQYF. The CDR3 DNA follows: TGTGCCAGCAGACCTAGCGGAATTTACGAGCAGTACTTC.

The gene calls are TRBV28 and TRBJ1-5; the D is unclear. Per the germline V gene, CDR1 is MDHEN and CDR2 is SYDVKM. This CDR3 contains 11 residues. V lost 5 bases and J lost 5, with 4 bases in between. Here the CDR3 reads CASSTYQPQHF. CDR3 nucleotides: TGTGCCAGCAGTACCTATCAGCCCCAGCATTTT.

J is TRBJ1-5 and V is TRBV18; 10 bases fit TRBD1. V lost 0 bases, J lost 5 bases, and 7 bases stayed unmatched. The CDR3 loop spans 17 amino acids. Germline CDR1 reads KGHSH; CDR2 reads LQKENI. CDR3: CASSPPNRTGGDQPQHF. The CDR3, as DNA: TGTGCCAGCTCACCACCGAATCGGACAGGGGGGGATCAGCCCCAGCATTTT.

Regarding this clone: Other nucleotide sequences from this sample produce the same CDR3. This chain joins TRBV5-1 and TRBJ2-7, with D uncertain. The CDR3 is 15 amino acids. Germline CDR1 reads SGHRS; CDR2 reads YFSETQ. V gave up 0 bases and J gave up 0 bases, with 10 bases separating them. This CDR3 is CASSLVGRSSYEQYF. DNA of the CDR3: TGCGCCAGCAGCTTGGTCGGCAGGTCCTCCTACGAGCAGTACTTC.

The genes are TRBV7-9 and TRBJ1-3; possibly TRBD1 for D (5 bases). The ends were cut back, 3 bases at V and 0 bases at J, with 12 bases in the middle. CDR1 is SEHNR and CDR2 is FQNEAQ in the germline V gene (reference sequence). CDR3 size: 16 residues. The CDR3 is CASSLGGESSGNTIYF. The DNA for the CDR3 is TGTGCCAGCAGCTTGGGGGGAGAGAGCTCTGGAAACACCATATATTTT.

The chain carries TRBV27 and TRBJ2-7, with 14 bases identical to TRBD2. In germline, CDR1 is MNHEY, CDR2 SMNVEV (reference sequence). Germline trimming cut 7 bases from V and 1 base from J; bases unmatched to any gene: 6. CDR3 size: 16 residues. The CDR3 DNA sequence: TGTGCCAGCAAGGGACTAGCGGGAGTTGAATCCTACGAGCAGTACTTC. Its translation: CASKGLAGVESYEQYF.

The chain's CDR3 is CASSSRGVRFSEQYF. Here the CDR3 DNA reads TGTGCCAGCAGCTCCCGCGGGGTCCGGTTTTCCGAGCAGTACTTC. The chain couples TRBV5-4 to TRBJ2-7; perhaps TRBD2 as D (6 bases). The germline V gene encodes CDR1 SGHNT and CDR2 YYREEE (reference sequence). The V and J ends lost 3 bases and 6 bases respectively, with 19 bases between them. The CDR3 contains 15 residues.

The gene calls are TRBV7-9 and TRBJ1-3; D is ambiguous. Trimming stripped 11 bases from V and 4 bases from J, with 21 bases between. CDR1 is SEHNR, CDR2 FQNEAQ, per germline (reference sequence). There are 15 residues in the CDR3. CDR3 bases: TGTGCCGCCGGTGTGGGGTCGGTGAGCGGAAACACCATATATTTT. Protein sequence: CAAGVGSVSGNTIYF.

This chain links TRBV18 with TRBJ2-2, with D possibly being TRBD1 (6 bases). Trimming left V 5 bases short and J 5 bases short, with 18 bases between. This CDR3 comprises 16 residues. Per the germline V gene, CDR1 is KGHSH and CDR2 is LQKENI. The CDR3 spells CASSVRMGQSTGELFF. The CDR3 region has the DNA TGTGCCAGCTCAGTCCGAATGGGACAATCAACCGGGGAGCTGTTTTTT.

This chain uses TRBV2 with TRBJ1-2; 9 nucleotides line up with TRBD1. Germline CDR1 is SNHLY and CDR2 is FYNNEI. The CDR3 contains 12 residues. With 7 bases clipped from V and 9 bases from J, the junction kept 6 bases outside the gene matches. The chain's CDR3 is CASTNRGLSYTF. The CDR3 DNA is TGTGCCAGCACGAACAGGGGGCTTAGCTACACCTTC.

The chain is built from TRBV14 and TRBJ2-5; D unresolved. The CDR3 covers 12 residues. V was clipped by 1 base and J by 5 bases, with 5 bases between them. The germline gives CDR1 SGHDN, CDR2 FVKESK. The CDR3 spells CASSQVVETQYF. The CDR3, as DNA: TGTGCCAGCAGCCAAGTTGTGGAGACCCAGTACTTC.

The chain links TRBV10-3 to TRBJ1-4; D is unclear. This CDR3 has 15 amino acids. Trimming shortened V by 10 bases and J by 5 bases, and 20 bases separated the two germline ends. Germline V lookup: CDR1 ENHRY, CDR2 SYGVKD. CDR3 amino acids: CATRYHESGNEKLFF. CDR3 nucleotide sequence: TGTGCCACCCGTTACCATGAGAGCGGGAATGAAAAACTGTTTTTT.

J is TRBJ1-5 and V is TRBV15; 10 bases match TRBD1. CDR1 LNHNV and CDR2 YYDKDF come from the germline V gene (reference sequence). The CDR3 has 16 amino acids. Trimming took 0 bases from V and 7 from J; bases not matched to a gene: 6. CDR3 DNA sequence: TGTGCCACCAGCAGAGATCATCGGGACAGGGGACAGCCCCAGCATTTT. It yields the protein CATSRDHRDRGQPQHF.